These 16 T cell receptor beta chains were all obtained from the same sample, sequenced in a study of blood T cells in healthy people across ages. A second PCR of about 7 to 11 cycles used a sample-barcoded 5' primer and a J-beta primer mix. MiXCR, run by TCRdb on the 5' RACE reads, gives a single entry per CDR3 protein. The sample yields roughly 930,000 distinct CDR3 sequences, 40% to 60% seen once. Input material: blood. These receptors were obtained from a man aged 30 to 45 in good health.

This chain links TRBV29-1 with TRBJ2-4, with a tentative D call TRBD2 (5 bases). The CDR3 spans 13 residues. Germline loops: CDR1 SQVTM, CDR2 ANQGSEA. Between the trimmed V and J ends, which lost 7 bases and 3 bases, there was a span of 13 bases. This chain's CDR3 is CSGGEQDKNIQYF. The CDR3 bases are TGCAGCGGGGGAGAGCAAGACAAAAACATTCAGTACTTC.

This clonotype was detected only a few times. CDR3 loop: CASSGGTLEQETQYF. CDR3 bases: TGTGCCAGCAGCGGAGGGACACTTGAACAAGAGACCCAGTACTTC. The chain links TRBV9 to TRBJ2-5, with D tentatively TRBD1 (6 bases). The V end lost 3 bases, the J end lost 2 bases, and 14 bases lay between the germline ends. In germline, CDR1 is SGDLS, CDR2 YYNGEE. The CDR3 is made up of 15 amino acids. The whole variable domain, filled in from reference TRBV9 and TRBJ2-5, reads DSGVTQTPKHLITATGQRVTLRCSPRSGDLSVYWYQQSLDQGLQFLIQYYNGEERAKGNILERFSAQQFPDLHSELNLSSLELGDSALYFCASSGGTLEQETQYFGPGTRLLVL.

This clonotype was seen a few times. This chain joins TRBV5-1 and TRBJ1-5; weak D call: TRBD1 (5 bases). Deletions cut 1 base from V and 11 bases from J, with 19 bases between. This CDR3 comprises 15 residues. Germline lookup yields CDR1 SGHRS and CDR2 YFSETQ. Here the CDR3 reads CASSLSPGQGSSQHF. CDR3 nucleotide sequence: TGCGCCAGCAGCTTGTCCCCGGGGCAGGGCAGCTCCCAGCATTTT.

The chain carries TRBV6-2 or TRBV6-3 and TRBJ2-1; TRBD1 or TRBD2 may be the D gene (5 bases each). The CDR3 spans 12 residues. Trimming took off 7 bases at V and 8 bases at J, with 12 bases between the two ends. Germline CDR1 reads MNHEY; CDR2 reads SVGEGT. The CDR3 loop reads CASTTGAHEQFF. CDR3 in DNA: TGTGCCAGCACAACCGGGGCGCATGAGCAGTTCTTC.

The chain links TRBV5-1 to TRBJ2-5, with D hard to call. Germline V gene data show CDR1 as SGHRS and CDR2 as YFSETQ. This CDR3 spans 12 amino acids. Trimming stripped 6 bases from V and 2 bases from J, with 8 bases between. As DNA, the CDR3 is TGCGCCAGCACCTGGGATCAAGAGACCCAGTACTTC. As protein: CASTWDQETQYF.

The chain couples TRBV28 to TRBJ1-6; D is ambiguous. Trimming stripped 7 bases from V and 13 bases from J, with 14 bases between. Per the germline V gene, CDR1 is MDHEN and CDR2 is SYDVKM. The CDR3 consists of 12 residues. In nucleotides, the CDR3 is TGTGCCAGCATGAGGACCGTTTCGCCCCTCCACTTT. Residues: CASMRTVSPLHF.

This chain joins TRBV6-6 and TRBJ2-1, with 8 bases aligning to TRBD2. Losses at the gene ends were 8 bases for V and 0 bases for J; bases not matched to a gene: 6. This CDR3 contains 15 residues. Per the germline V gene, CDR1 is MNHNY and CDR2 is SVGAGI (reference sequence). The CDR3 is CASRGGESSYNEQFF. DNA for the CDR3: TGTGCCAGCCGGGGGGGCGAGAGCTCCTACAATGAGCAGTTCTTC.

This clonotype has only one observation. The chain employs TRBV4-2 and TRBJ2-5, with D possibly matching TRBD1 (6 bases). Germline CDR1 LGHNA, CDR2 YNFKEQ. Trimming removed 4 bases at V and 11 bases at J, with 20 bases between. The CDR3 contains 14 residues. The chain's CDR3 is CASSPVEGVRKQYF. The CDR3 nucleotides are TGTGCCAGCAGCCCCGTCGAGGGGGTTAGGAAGCAGTACTTC.

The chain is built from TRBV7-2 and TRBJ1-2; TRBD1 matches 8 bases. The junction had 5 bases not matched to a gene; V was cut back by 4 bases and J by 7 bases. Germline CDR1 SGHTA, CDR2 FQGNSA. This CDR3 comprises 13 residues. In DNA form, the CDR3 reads TGTGCCAGCAGCTCGAGACAGGGGCTTGGCTACACCTTC. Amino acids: CASSSRQGLGYTF.

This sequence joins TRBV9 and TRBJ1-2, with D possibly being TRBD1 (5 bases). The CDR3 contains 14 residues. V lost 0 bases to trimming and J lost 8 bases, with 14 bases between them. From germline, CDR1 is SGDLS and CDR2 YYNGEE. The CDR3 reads CASSVDGRADGYTF. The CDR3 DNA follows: TGTGCCAGCAGCGTAGATGGCAGGGCAGACGGCTACACCTTC. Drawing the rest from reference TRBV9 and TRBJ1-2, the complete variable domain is DSGVTQTPKHLITATGQRVTLRCSPRSGDLSVYWYQQSLDQGLQFLIQYYNGEERAKGNILERFSAQQFPDLHSELNLSSLELGDSALYFCASSVDGRADGYTFGSGTRLTVV.

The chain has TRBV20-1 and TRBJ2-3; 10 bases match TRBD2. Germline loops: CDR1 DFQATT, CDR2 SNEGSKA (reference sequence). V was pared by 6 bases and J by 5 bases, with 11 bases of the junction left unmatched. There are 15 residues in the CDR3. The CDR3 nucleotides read TGCAGTGCCACGGTTACTAGCGGGAATAAAGATACGCAGTATTTT. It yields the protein CSATVTSGNKDTQYF.

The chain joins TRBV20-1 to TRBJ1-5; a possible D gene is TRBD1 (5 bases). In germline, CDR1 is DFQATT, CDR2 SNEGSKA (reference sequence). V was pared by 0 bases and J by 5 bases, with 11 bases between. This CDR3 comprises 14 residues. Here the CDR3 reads CSARDAGGHQPQHF. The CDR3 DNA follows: TGCAGTGCTAGAGATGCGGGGGGTCATCAGCCCCAGCATTTT.

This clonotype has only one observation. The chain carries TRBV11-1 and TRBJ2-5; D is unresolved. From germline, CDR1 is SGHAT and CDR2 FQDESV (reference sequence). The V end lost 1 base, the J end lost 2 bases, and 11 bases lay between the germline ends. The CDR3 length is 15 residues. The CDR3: CASSLEIGAQETQYF. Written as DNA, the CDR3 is TGTGCCAGCAGCTTAGAGATTGGTGCTCAAGAGACCCAGTACTTC.

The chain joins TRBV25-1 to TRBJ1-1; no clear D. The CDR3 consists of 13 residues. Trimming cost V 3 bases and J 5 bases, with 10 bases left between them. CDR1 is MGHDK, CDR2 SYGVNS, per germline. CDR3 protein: CASSDERGTEAFF. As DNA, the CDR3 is TGTGCCAGCAGTGACGAACGTGGTACTGAAGCTTTCTTT. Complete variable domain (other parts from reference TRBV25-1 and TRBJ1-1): EADIYQTPRYLVIGTGKKITLECSQTMGHDKMYWYQQDPGMELHLIHYSYGVNSTEKGDLSSESTVSRIRTEHFPLTLESARPSHTSQYLCASSDERGTEAFFGQGTRLTVV.

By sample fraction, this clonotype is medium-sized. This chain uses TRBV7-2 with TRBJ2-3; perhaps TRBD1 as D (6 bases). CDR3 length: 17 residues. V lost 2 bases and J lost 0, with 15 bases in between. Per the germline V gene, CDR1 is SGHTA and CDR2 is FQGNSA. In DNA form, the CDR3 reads TGTGCCAGCAGCTTAAATACTGGGGGCGGAAGCACAGATACGCAGTATTTT. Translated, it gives CASSLNTGGGSTDTQYF.

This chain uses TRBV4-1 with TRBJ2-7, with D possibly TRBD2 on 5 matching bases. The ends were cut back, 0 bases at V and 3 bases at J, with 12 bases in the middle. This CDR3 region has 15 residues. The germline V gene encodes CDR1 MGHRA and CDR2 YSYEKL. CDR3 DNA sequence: TGCGCCAGCAGCCAAGATCGTAGCGTAGTCTACGAGCAGTACTTC. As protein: CASSQDRSVVYEQYF.